Below, one T cell receptor beta chain is given with its context. Its antigen remains unknown. The entry originates in a study of T cells expressing NK-cell markers. Study results and limitations: Where several donors were concerned, these clonotypes also led the CD3+CD56-NKG2C+ fraction. Top CD8+ clonotypes included the dominant CD3+CD56+NKG2C+ clonotypes in 5 or 6 donors.

5'RACE template switching with UMIs generated TCR beta cDNA. After re-calling the 5' RACE reads, TCRdb lists one entry per CDR3 protein, DNA absent. This table lists about 260,000 distinct CDR3 sequences. The CDR3 sequence is 15 residues long. Germline CDR1 MNHEY, CDR2 SVGAGI. The clonotype originates from a woman aged 18-69 years in good health. V is TRBV6-5 and J is TRBJ2-7; the D call from TCRdb, TRBD2, cannot be confirmed without DNA. Material for sequencing was blood T cells: a sorted CD56 or NKG2C T cell subset, CD4+ or CD8+ T cells, or bulk PBMC T cells (not recorded which). CDR3 protein: CATIWSGTSSYEQYF.